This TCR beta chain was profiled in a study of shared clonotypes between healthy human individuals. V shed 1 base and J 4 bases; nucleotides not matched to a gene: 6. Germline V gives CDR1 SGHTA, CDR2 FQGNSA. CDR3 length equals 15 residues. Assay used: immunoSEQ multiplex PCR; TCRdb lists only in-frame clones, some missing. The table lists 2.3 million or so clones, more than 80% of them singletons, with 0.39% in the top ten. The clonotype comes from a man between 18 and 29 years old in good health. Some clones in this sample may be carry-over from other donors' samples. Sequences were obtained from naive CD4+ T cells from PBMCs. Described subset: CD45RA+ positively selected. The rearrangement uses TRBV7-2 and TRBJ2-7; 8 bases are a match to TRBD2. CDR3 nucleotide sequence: TGTGCCAGCAGCTTAGTCCCGGGACTAGGATACGAGCAGTACTTC. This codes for CASSLVPGLGYEQYF.